This T cell receptor beta chain appears in the sequencing data of a study of graft-versus-host responses after intestinal transplantation. Study overall: Anti-thymocyte globulin induction was given to all recipients, followed by tacrolimus and steroids for around three years. Findings of the study overall: Detected in recipient marrow were GvH clones, some of which were first observed in ileum or blood.

Turning to this clone: What it recognizes is unknown.

The V end lost 6 bases, the J end lost 3 bases, and 16 bases lay between the germline ends. The germline V gene has CDR1 WNHNN and CDR2 SYGVQD (reference sequence). CDR3 length equals 15 residues. The method was immunoSEQ multiplex PCR; TCRdb's version includes in-frame clones alone and lacks a portion of them. The data contain 15,000 to 20,000 clones, around nine tenths of them singletons. The sequence came from a human patient who received an intestinal transplant, so some T cells may come from the graft donor. The chain carries TRBV10-1 and TRBJ2-3; no clear D. The sample consisted of PBMCs, taken about 350 days after transplant. As DNA, the CDR3 is TGCGCCAGCAGCCCCGGGTCCCTGTGGACAGATACGCAGTATTTT. This sequence encodes CASSPGSLWTDTQYF.